Presented here are 32 T cell receptor beta chains from one specimen sequenced in a study of blood T cell repertoires in COVID-19. Some clones are missing from TCRdb's copy, which holds only in-frame ones; the method was immunoSEQ multiplex PCR. The sample comprises tens of thousands of clones, 80% of which are singletons, and around 5.2% rests with the top ten. Sequenced: peripheral blood. These receptors all come from a woman aged 70-85 years with acute or convalescent COVID-19.

This clone was seen a single time. The CDR3: CASSVRGPNEKLFF. The CDR3 DNA is TGTGCCAGCAGTGTAAGGGGTCCTAATGAAAAACTGTTTTTT. J is TRBJ1-4 and V is TRBV2; D is perhaps TRBD1 (5 bases). CDR3 length equals 14 residues. Looked up from germline, CDR1 is SNHLY and CDR2 is FYNNEI. V was shortened by 4 bases and J by 3 bases, with 9 bases between the two germline ends.

This chain joins TRBV19 and TRBJ1-1; weak D call: TRBD1 (5 bases). V was cut by 1 base and J by 2 bases, with 8 bases left in between. From germline, CDR1 is LNHDA and CDR2 SQIVND (reference sequence). CDR3 size: 14 residues. CDR3 DNA: TGTGCCAGTAGTATAGGACAGACAAACACTGAAGCTTTCTTT. It specifies CASSIGQTNTEAFF.

This rearrangement joins TRBV4-2 to TRBJ1-2; TRBD1 might be the D (5 bases). Germline V gene lookup returns CDR1 LGHNA and CDR2 YNFKEQ. Trimming stripped 4 bases from V and 5 bases from J, with 14 bases between. CDR3 length: 14 amino acids. The CDR3 region is CASSPLGGNYGYTF. The CDR3 DNA is TGTGCCAGCAGCCCCCTCGGGGGTAATTATGGCTACACCTTC.

The rearrangement links TRBV4-2 to TRBJ2-7; D not certain. This CDR3 is 15 amino acids long. Germline V gene data show CDR1 as LGHNA and CDR2 as YNFKEQ. The ends were cut back, 0 bases at V and 2 bases at J, with 11 bases in the middle. The CDR3 spells CASSQDQASAYEQYF. The CDR3 DNA reads TGTGCCAGCAGCCAAGATCAGGCATCAGCCTACGAGCAGTACTTC.

This clone was recorded only once. V and J are TRBV21-1 and TRBJ2-7; the D segment call TRBD1 is taken from the table without a DNA check. TRBV21-1 is a pseudogene. The CDR3 sequence is 16 residues long. The CDR3 nucleotides read TGTGCCAGCAGTTCGGATAGGGGGACGGCAGTCTACGAGCAGTACTTC. Its protein is CASSSDRGTAVYEQYF.

This clone was counted a few times. V usage is TRBV19 and J usage is TRBJ1-1; D ambiguous. The germline CDR1 and CDR2 sequences are LNHDA and SQIVND (reference sequence). This CDR3 has 12 residues. V was shortened by 5 bases and J by 1 base, with 5 bases between the two germline ends. This chain's CDR3 is CASSPQNTEAFF. The CDR3 nucleotides are TGTGCCAGTAGTCCCCAGAACACTGAAGCTTTCTTT.

V is TRBV7-2 and J is TRBJ1-6, with 7 bases that match TRBD1. The germline V gene encodes CDR1 SGHTA and CDR2 FQGNSA. Germline trimming cut 2 bases from V and 11 bases from J; bases unmatched to any gene: 12. The CDR3 runs 16 residues. CDR3 bases: TGTGCCAGCAGCTTAAGAACACAGGGGAGTCGGGCACCCCTCCACTTT. Its translation: CASSLRTQGSRAPLHF.

This chain connects TRBV29-1 to TRBJ1-1; TRBD1 might be the D (5 bases). Germline-derived CDR1 and CDR2 are SQVTM and ANQGSEA. Trimming shortened V by 1 base and J by 5 bases, and 14 bases separated the two germline ends. The CDR3 covers 14 residues. This CDR3 reads CSVEGWGVETEAFF. Here the CDR3 DNA reads TGCAGCGTTGAAGGGTGGGGGGTTGAAACTGAAGCTTTCTTT.

The genes are TRBV9 and TRBJ2-7, with TRBD2 matching over 10 bases. CDR3 length equals 15 residues. CDR1 is SGDLS, CDR2 YYNGEE, per germline. Trimming removed 3 bases from V and 6 bases from J; junction bases left unmatched: 9. Written as DNA, the CDR3 is TGTGCCAGCAGCGCGACAGCGGGGGGGCCGGGCGAGCAGTACTTC. The encoded protein is CASSATAGGPGEQYF. The full variable domain, rest sourced from reference TRBV9 and TRBJ2-7, is DSGVTQTPKHLITATGQRVTLRCSPRSGDLSVYWYQQSLDQGLQFLIQYYNGEERAKGNILERFSAQQFPDLHSELNLSSLELGDSALYFCASSATAGGPGEQYFGPGTRLTVT.

The gene calls are TRBV6-2 or TRBV6-3 and TRBJ1-1; the D gene is possibly TRBD1 (6 bases). Germline V CDR1 and CDR2: MNHEY, SVGEGT. The CDR3 has 19 amino acids. Trimming pared 2 bases from V and 4 bases from J, leaving 26 bases between. CDR3 DNA: TGTGCCAGCAGTTACAGTACAGGGCCGGAGAGTAGAAGGTTCACTGAAGCTTTCTTT. Translation: CASSYSTGPESRRFTEAFF.

The V gene is TRBV24-1, the J gene TRBJ2-7; a weak D match, TRBD1 (6 bases). Germline CDR1 is KGHDR and CDR2 is SFDVKD. V was shortened by 4 bases and J by 4 bases, with 13 bases between the two germline ends. CDR3 length: 14 amino acids. CDR3 sequence reads: CATSDRTVGYEQYF. Written as DNA, the CDR3 is TGTGCCACCAGTGACAGGACAGTTGGGTACGAGCAGTACTTC.

The V and J genes are TRBV2 and TRBJ1-4; D is perhaps TRBD1 (5 bases). V gave up 9 bases and J gave up 5 bases, with 13 bases separating them. This CDR3 has 13 residues. CDR1 and CDR2 (germline): SNHLY, FYNNEI. The CDR3, as DNA: TGTGCCAGTCAATTCGGGGGAAATGAAAAACTGTTTTTT. It translates to CASQFGGNEKLFF.

The rearrangement links TRBV6-5 to TRBJ1-6, with D possibly TRBD1 on 5 matching bases. The CDR3 covers 15 residues. The V gene's germline CDR1 is MNHEY and CDR2 SVGAGI. Trimming stripped 2 bases from V and 14 bases from J, with 19 bases between. The CDR3 loop reads CASSYGTALPGALHF. CDR3 bases: TGTGCCAGCAGTTACGGGACGGCGCTCCCGGGGGCCCTCCACTTT.

The gene calls are TRBV11-3 and TRBJ2-2; TRBD1 aligns across 9 bases. The CDR3 is 16 amino acids. Germline loops: CDR1 SGHNT, CDR2 YENEEA. V was clipped by 2 bases and J by 6 bases; unmatched bases: 7. In DNA, the CDR3 is TGTGCCAGCAGCTTAATGGGACAGGGAAGCTCCGGGGAGCTGTTTTTT. It specifies CASSLMGQGSSGELFF.

This clone was observed a single time. The V and J genes are TRBV6-5 and TRBJ1-5; 11 nucleotides align to TRBD1. This CDR3 contains 15 residues. The V and J ends lost 2 bases and 5 bases, in that order; junction bases with no gene match: 2. CDR1 is MNHEY and CDR2 is SVGAGI in the germline V gene. CDR3 DNA sequence: TGTGCCAGCAGTTACGGGGGACAGGGGGATCAGCCCCAGCATTTT. Residues: CASSYGGQGDQPQHF.

CDR3 coding DNA: TGTGCCAGCAGTTTCCCCGACAGGGTCGGCAATCAGCCCCAGCATTTT. Protein product: CASSFPDRVGNQPQHF. The chain combines TRBV6-5 with TRBJ1-5, with 7 bases lining up with TRBD1. Germline CDR1 MNHEY, CDR2 SVGAGI. With V trimmed by 4 bases and J by 2 bases, 8 bases remained unmatched. The CDR3 sequence is 16 residues long.

The chain combines TRBV5-6 with TRBJ1-2; the match to TRBD1 covers 8 bases. The germline CDR1 and CDR2 sequences are SGHDT and YYEEEE. Germline trimming cut 4 bases from V and 8 bases from J; bases unmatched to any gene: 7. This CDR3 is 13 amino acids long. The CDR3 spells CASSLWTGKGYTF. The CDR3 DNA reads TGTGCCAGCAGCCTTTGGACAGGGAAAGGCTACACCTTC.

The J gene is TRBJ2-1, the V gene TRBV5-1; TRBD2 matches 8 bases. The CDR3 has 16 residues. V shed 3 bases and J 5 bases; nucleotides not matched to a gene: 10. Germline CDR1 is SGHRS and CDR2 is YFSETQ. In nucleotides, the CDR3 is TGCGCCAGCAGCTCCCCCTCCGGGGGGGCCGACAATGAGCAGTTCTTC. The encoded protein is CASSSPSGGADNEQFF.

The V and J genes are TRBV7-9 and TRBJ2-3; 10 positions agree with TRBD2. V trimming: 7 bases; J trimming: 2 bases; junction bases outside the gene matches: 12. The CDR3 totals 17 residues. Germline-derived CDR1 and CDR2 are SEHNR and FQNEAQ (reference sequence). The CDR3 reads CASTPLGLASDTDTQYF. CDR3 nucleotides: TGTGCCAGCACCCCGTTGGGACTAGCGTCTGACACAGATACGCAGTATTTT.

This chain uses TRBV7-2 with TRBJ2-3, with 7 bases fitting TRBD1. J lost 5 bases, V lost 5 bases, and 7 bases had no gene match. The germline V gene encodes CDR1 SGHTA and CDR2 FQGNSA. The CDR3 contains 14 residues. The CDR3 DNA reads as TGTGCCAGCAGCATAGACCGACAGGGAGATACGCAGTATTTT. It codes for CASSIDRQGDTQYF.

This rearrangement joins TRBV9 to TRBJ1-2; 10 positions agree with TRBD1. J gave up 4 bases and V 3 bases, and 3 bases lay outside the gene matches. This CDR3 has 14 residues. Per germline, CDR1 SGDLS and CDR2 YYNGEE. CDR3 protein: CASSGQGASYGYTF. DNA of the CDR3: TGTGCCAGCAGCGGACAGGGGGCCTCCTATGGCTACACCTTC.

The CDR3 here is CASTLAGGHGTDTQYF. CDR3 nucleotide sequence: TGTGCCAGCACACTAGCGGGGGGGCACGGCACAGATACGCAGTATTTT. This chain joins TRBV5-8 and TRBJ2-3, with 13 bases lining up with TRBD2. Germline-derived CDR1 and CDR2 are SGHTS and YDEGEE. The CDR3 runs to 16 residues. With V trimmed by 6 bases and J by 1 base, 5 bases remained unmatched. Based on the CDR3 plus reference TRBV5-8 and TRBJ2-3, the full variable domain is EAGVTQSPTHLIKTRGQQATLRCSPISGHTSVYWYQQALGLGLQFLLWYDEGEERNRGNFPPRFSGRQFPNYSSELNVNALELEDSALYLCASTLAGGHGTDTQYFGPGTRLTVL.

This chain links TRBV5-6 with TRBJ2-3; 8 nucleotides agree with TRBD2. Germline V gene data show CDR1 as SGHDT and CDR2 as YYEEEE. V lost 4 bases to trimming and J lost 5 bases; unmatched junction nucleotides: 15. The CDR3 consists of 17 residues. The CDR3 DNA sequence: TGTGCCAGCAGCCCCCTCCAACGGGGGGGCCTGGGAGATACGCAGTATTTT. Translated: CASSPLQRGGLGDTQYF.

V gene TRBV24-1 combines with J gene TRBJ1-1; tentatively, D is TRBD1 (5 bases). Germline V gene sequence: CDR1 KGHDR, CDR2 SFDVKD. CDR3 size: 15 residues. Trimming pared 4 bases from V and 3 bases from J, leaving 14 bases between. CDR3 nucleotides: TGTGCCACCAGTGAGGCAGGGTTATCCGACACTGAAGCTTTCTTT. Amino acid sequence: CATSEAGLSDTEAFF.

This clone was seen only a few times. The V call is TRBV3-1 (or the pseudogene TRBV3-2), the J call TRBJ1-2; the D is unclear. Germline V CDR1 and CDR2: LGHDT, YNNKEL (reference sequence). Trimming took off 4 bases at V and 8 bases at J, with 32 bases between the two ends. CDR3 length equals 19 residues. DNA of the CDR3: TGTGCCAGCAGCCGATACCGAGACCGCGGCGGATCCTATCGGGGAGGCTACACCTTC. This translates into CASSRYRDRGGSYRGGYTF.

V and J are TRBV3-1 (or the pseudogene TRBV3-2) and TRBJ2-2; 9 bases fit TRBD1. Germline trimming cut 6 bases from V and 4 bases from J; bases unmatched to any gene: 6. From germline, CDR1 is LGHDT and CDR2 YNNKEL (reference sequence). The CDR3 is 15 amino acids. The DNA of the CDR3 is TGTGCCAGCAGATTGGGACAGGGCTCCACCGGGGAGCTGTTTTTT. Its translation: CASRLGQGSTGELFF.

This sequence joins TRBV19 and TRBJ1-1, with D possibly being TRBD1 (6 bases). Germline CDR1 reads LNHDA; CDR2 reads SQIVND (reference sequence). The CDR3 length is 16 residues. The ends were cut back, 5 bases at V and 0 bases at J, with 16 bases in the middle. The CDR3 nucleotides read TGTGCCAGTAGTGGGGACGGGGGGCGCCTGAACACTGAAGCTTTCTTT. Translated: CASSGDGGRLNTEAFF.

The rearrangement joins TRBV7-2 to TRBJ1-1; no clear D. Trimming removed 3 bases at V and 3 bases at J, with 11 bases between. CDR1 and CDR2 (germline): SGHTA, FQGNSA. This CDR3 comprises 14 residues. CDR3 coding DNA: TGTGCCAGCAGCTTTAACCCCGGGGACACTGAAGCTTTCTTT. Protein: CASSFNPGDTEAFF.

The chain couples TRBV2 to TRBJ1-6; D remains ambiguous. The CDR3 has 12 amino acids. The germline gives CDR1 SNHLY, CDR2 FYNNEI. V was shortened by 11 bases and J by 9 bases, with 14 bases between the two germline ends. The CDR3 coding sequence is TGTGCCTCCTTTAAAGAGGGTTCACCCCTCCACTTT. As protein: CASFKEGSPLHF.

V and J are TRBV4-3 and TRBJ2-7, with TRBD1 as a possible D gene (5 bases). Per the germline V gene, CDR1 is LGHNA and CDR2 is YSLEER. The CDR3 extends over 13 amino acids. V lost 5 bases, J lost 6 bases, and 14 bases lay in between. In nucleotides, the CDR3 is TGCGCCAGCAGCTATGAAAGAAGGGGCGAGCAGTACTTC. Protein sequence: CASSYERRGEQYF.

V and J are TRBV24-1 and TRBJ2-7; D possibly corresponds to TRBD1 (6 bases). The length of the CDR3 is 16 residues. The V gene's germline CDR1 is KGHDR and CDR2 SFDVKD. Deletions cut 2 bases from V and 3 bases from J, with 16 bases between. This CDR3 is CATSDSIGQGNYEQYF. CDR3 nucleotide sequence: TGTGCCACCAGTGATTCGATTGGGCAGGGGAACTACGAGCAGTACTTC.

This chain uses TRBV6-5 with TRBJ1-2, with 8 bases identical to TRBD1. The trim removed 2 bases at V and 4 bases at J, leaving 6 bases unmatched. The CDR3 spans 15 residues. The germline CDR1 and CDR2 sequences are MNHEY and SVGAGI. CDR3 residues: CASSYTTGDPYGYTF. The CDR3 nucleotides read TGTGCCAGCAGTTACACGACAGGGGATCCCTATGGCTACACCTTC.